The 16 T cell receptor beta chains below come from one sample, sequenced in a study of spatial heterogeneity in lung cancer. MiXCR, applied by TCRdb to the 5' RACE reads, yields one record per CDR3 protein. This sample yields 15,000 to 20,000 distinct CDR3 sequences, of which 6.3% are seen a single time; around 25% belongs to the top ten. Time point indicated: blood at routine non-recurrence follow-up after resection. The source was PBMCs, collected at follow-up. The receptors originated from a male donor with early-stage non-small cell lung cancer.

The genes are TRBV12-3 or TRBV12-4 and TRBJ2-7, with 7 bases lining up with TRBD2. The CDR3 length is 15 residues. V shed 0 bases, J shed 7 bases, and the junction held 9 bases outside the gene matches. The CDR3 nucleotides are TGTGCCAGCAGTTTAGCGGGGACTACCTCGGGGGAGCAGTACTTC. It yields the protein CASSLAGTTSGEQYF.

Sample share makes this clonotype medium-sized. The CDR3 bases are TGTGCCAGCAGTTGGACAGGGCCTGGAGCTTTCTTT. Its translation: CASSWTGPGAFF. The gene calls are TRBV28 and TRBJ1-1, with 8 bases fitting TRBD1. V lost 4 bases to trimming and J lost 10 bases; unmatched junction nucleotides: 5. Germline V gene data show CDR1 as MDHEN and CDR2 as SYDVKM. The CDR3 covers 12 residues.

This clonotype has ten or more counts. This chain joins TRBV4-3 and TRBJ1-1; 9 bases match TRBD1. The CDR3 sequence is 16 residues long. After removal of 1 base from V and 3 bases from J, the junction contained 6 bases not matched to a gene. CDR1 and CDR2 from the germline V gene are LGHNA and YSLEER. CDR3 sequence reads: CASSQGPGQGDTEAFF. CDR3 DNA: TGCGCCAGCAGCCAAGGGCCGGGACAGGGAGACACTGAAGCTTTCTTT.

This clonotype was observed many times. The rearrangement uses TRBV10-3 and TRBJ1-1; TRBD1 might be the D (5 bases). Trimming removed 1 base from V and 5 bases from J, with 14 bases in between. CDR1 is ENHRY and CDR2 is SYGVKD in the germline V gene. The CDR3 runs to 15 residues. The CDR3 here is CAISELLGPGTEAFF. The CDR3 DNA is TGTGCCATCAGTGAGTTACTCGGACCAGGGACTGAAGCTTTCTTT.

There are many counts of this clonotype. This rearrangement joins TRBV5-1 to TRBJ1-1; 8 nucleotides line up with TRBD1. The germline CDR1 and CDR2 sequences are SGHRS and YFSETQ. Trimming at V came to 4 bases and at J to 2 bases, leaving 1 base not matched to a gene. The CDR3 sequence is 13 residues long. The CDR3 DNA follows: TGCGCCAGCAGCCCAGGGGGCAACACTGAAGCTTTCTTT. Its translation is CASSPGGNTEAFF.

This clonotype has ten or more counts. The chain's CDR3 is CASSPLRAGAYEQYF. The CDR3 nucleotides read TGTGCCAGCAGCCCTCTGCGGGCGGGCGCCTACGAGCAGTACTTC. This chain joins TRBV11-2 and TRBJ2-7; weak D call: TRBD2 (5 bases). Germline values: CDR1 SGHAT, CDR2 FQNNGV. The CDR3 has 15 residues. V lost 5 bases and J 2 bases, leaving 16 bases between the germline ends. Filled out from reference TRBV11-2 and TRBJ2-7, the complete variable domain reads EAGVAQSPRYKIIEKRQSVAFWCNPISGHATLYWYQQILGQGPKLLIQFQNNGVVDDSQLPKDRFSAERLKGVDSTLKIQPAKLEDSAVYLCASSPLRAGAYEQYFGPGTRLTVT.

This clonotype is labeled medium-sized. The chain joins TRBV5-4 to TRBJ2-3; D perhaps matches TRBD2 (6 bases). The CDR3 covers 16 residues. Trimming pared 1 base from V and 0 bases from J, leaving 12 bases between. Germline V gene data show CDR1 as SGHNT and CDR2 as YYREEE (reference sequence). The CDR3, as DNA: TGTGCCAGCAGCTTGTTACTAGCCTCCAGCACAGATACGCAGTATTTT. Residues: CASSLLLASSTDTQYF. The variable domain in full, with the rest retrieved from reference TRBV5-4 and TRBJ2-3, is ETGVTQSPTHLIKTRGQQVTLRCSSQSGHNTVSWYQQALGQGPQFIFQYYREEENGRGNFPPRFSGLQFPNYSSELNVNALELDDSALYLCASSLLLASSTDTQYFGPGTRLTVL.

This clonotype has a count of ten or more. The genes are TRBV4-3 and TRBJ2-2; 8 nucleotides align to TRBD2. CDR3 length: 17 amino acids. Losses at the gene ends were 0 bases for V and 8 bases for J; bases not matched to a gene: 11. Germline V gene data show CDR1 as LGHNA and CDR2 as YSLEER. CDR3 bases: TGCGCCAGCAGCCAAGAAACCGGGACTAGAGTATCAGGGGAGCTGTTTTTT. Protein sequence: CASSQETGTRVSGELFF.

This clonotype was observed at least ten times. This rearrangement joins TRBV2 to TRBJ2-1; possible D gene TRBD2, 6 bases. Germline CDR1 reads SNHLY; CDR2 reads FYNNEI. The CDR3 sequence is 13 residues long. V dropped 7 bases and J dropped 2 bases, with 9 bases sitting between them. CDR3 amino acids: CASKREPYNEQFF. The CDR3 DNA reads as TGTGCCAGCAAACGGGAGCCCTACAATGAGCAGTTCTTC.

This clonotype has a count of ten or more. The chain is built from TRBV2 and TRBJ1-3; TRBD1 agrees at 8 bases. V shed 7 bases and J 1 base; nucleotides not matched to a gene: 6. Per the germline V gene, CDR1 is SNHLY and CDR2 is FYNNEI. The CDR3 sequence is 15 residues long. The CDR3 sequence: CASNPRTGSGNTIYF. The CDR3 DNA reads TGTGCCAGCAACCCCAGGACAGGGTCTGGAAACACCATATATTTT.

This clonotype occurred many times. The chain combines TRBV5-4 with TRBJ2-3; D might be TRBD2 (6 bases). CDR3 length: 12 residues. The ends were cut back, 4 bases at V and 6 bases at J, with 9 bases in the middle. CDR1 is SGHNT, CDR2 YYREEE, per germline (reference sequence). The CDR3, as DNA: TGTGCCAGCAGCCGGGAGACGGATACGCAGTATTTT. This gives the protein CASSRETDTQYF.

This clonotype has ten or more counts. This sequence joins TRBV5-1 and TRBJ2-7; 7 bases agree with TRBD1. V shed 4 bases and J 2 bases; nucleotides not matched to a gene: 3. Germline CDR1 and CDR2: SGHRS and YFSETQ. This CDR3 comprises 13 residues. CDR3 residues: CASSAQGTYEQYF. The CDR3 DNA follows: TGCGCCAGCAGCGCACAGGGGACCTACGAGCAGTACTTC.

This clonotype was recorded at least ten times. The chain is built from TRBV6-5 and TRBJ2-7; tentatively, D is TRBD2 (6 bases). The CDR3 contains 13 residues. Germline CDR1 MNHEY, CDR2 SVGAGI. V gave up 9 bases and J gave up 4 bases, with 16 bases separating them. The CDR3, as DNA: TGTGCCAGTGCGGGGTCGCATCAATACGAGCAGTACTTC. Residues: CASAGSHQYEQYF.

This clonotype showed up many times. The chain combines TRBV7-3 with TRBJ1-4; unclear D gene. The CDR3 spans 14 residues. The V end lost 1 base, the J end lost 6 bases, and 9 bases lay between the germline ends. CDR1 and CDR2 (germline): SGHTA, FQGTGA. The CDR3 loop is CASSLNPGDEKLFF. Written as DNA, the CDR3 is TGTGCCAGCAGCTTAAACCCTGGTGATGAAAAACTGTTTTTT.

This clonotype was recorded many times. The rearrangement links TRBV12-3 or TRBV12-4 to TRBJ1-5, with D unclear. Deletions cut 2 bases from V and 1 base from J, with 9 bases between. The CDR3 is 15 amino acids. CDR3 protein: CASSLRSASNQPQHF. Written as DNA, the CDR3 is TGTGCCAGCAGTTTAAGGAGCGCGAGCAATCAGCCCCAGCATTTT.

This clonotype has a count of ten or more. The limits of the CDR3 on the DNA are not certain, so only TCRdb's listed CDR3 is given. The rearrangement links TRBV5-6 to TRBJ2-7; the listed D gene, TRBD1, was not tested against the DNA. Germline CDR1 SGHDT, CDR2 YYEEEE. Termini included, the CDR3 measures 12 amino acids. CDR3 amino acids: CASTFGDGSEYF.